This T cell receptor (beta chain) was identified during a study of T-cell memory formation after mild COVID-19. Looking at the study overall: Among the donors, TCR clusters were largely specific to each donor.

Germline assignment: CDR1 LGHNA and CDR2 YSLEER. CDR3 length: 15 amino acids. Trimming left V 5 bases short and J 0 bases short, with 11 bases between. This clonotype was counted only a few times. Its antigen is not identified. Amplification by 5'RACE using constant-segment primers produced TCR alpha and TCR beta cDNA libraries that carried sample barcodes and UMIs. TCRdb used MiXCR to reprocess the 5' RACE reads, holding one entry per CDR3 protein. The sample contains more than 250,000 distinct CDR3 sequences, around 16% of which appear only once. Notes on the study in general: While clones contracting from day 15 to 85 were balanced between CD4 and CD8, later expanders leaned CD4+. The study detected some responding clones in pre-infection memory, suggesting cross-reactive memory joined.

Sequenced material: PBMCs or a T cell subset sorted from them (not recorded which). The V call is TRBV4-3, the J call TRBJ2-1; D remains unclear. The TCR sequence derives from a man aged 18 to 29 who had mild COVID-19 (a few samples of this study predate the infection). Cell type and time point are not known. The CDR3 is CASSATVTSYNEQFF. DNA for the CDR3: TGCGCCAGCAGCGCCACGGTGACCTCCTACAATGAGCAGTTCTTC.